Below, 20 T cell receptor beta chains from the same sample are listed, as sequenced in a study of CD8+CD57+ T cells in acquired aplastic anemia. Profiling that covered TCR beta VDJ and CDR3 relied on genomic DNA as its template. Each CDR3 protein is one row after TCRdb ran MiXCR on the reads. The data hold around 150,000 distinct CDR3 sequences, with just under 45% observed a single time. The material sequenced was sorted CD4+, CD8+, or CD8+CD57+ T cells (not recorded which) from PBMCs. Source of these receptors: a human donor in good health.

The chain uses TRBV7-4 and TRBJ2-3; TRBD1 matches 9 bases. The length of the CDR3 is 16 residues. With 6 bases clipped from V and 0 bases from J, the junction kept 7 bases outside the gene matches. Per germline, CDR1 SGHVT and CDR2 SQSDAQ. In DNA, the CDR3 is TGTGCCAGCAGTGATGCCGGGACAGGGAGCACAGATACGCAGTATTTT. It translates to CASSDAGTGSTDTQYF.

Note on this clonotype: A much more abundant neighbour one base away suggests this may be a read error. The chain uses TRBV4-2 and TRBJ1-2, with D unclear. This CDR3 has 14 amino acids. V lost 2 bases to trimming and J lost 0 bases, with 7 bases between them. Germline-derived CDR1 and CDR2 are LGHNA and YNFKEQ. The CDR3 DNA reads as TGTGCCAGCAGCCAACCGGTCTCTAACTATGGCTACACCTTC. Amino acid sequence: CASSQPVSNYGYTF.

The V gene is TRBV11-2, the J gene TRBJ2-7; D ambiguous. Germline CDR1 and CDR2: SGHAT and FQNNGV. The length of the CDR3 is 15 residues. V lost 4 bases, J lost 0 bases, and 13 bases lay in between. The CDR3 region is CASSSRAVSSYEQYF. For the CDR3, the DNA is TGTGCCAGCAGCTCCCGGGCGGTGAGCTCCTACGAGCAGTACTTC.

This clonotype has at least ten counts. V gene TRBV19 combines with J gene TRBJ2-5, with D possibly TRBD1 on 6 matching bases. The CDR3 sequence is 14 residues long. Trimming removed 4 bases from V and 7 bases from J, with 16 bases in between. Germline CDR1 and CDR2: LNHDA and SQIVND (reference sequence). The CDR3 is CASSTGTSPRTQYF. The CDR3 DNA reads TGTGCCAGTAGTACGGGGACATCCCCTAGGACCCAGTACTTC.

This clonotype appeared once. This may come from a read error, since a much larger clone is one base off. This sequence joins TRBV5-1 and TRBJ1-2, with TRBD1 matching 7 bases. There are 13 residues in the CDR3. Germline CDR1 reads SGHRS; CDR2 reads YFSETQ. In DNA form, the CDR3 reads TGCGCCAGCAGACGACAGGGTAACTATGGCTTCACCTTC. Protein product: CASRRQGNYGFTF.

The sample holds a few counts of this clonotype. This sequence joins TRBV6-1 and TRBJ2-7, with 7 bases that match TRBD1. The CDR3 is 14 residues long. The V segment lost 11 bases and the J segment 0 bases; nucleotides outside the gene matches: 10. Germline-derived CDR1 and CDR2 are MNHNS and SASEGT. The CDR3 is CASSRDRVSYEQYF. The CDR3 DNA is TGTGCCTCTTCCCGGGACAGAGTCTCCTACGAGCAGTACTTC.

This sequence joins TRBV6-1 and TRBJ1-3; possible D gene TRBD1, 5 bases. CDR1 is MNHNS and CDR2 is SASEGT in the germline V gene. Trimming removed 2 bases at V and 3 bases at J, with 8 bases between. This CDR3 contains 14 residues. CDR3 protein: CASSEQTDGNTIYF. The CDR3 nucleotides read TGTGCCAGCAGTGAACAGACAGATGGAAACACCATATATTTT.

The V gene is TRBV20-1, the J gene TRBJ1-2, with D tentatively TRBD1 (5 bases). The CDR3 is made up of 12 amino acids. V shed 0 bases and J shed 7 bases, with 9 bases lying between them. Germline V gene sequence: CDR1 DFQATT, CDR2 SNEGSKA (reference sequence). As DNA, the CDR3 is TGCAGTGCTAGAGAGGGGGGTTCTGGCTACACCTTC. It encodes CSAREGGSGYTF.

This clonotype was counted a few times. Since a much larger clone is just one base distant, this may be a read error. V usage is TRBV12-3 or TRBV12-4 and J usage is TRBJ1-4; D unclear. There are 11 residues in the CDR3. V lost 7 bases and J lost 6, with 6 bases in between. This chain's CDR3 is CASIGDEKLFF. DNA of the CDR3: TGTGCCAGCATAGGAGATGAAAAACTGTTTTTT.

This clonotype showed up many times. V usage is TRBV20-1 and J usage is TRBJ2-1; possible D gene TRBD2, 6 bases. The CDR3 is 13 amino acids. Trimming took off 2 bases at V and 7 bases at J, with 12 bases between the two ends. CDR1 and CDR2 (germline): DFQATT, SNEGSKA (reference sequence). The CDR3 spells CSARTPLANEQFF. The DNA for the CDR3 is TGCAGTGCTAGAACCCCACTAGCTAATGAGCAGTTCTTC.

The V call is TRBV29-1, the J call TRBJ2-3; D gene unclear. The CDR3 contains 10 residues. V lost 7 bases to trimming and J lost 4 bases, with 6 bases between them. Germline V gene data show CDR1 as SQVTM and CDR2 as ANQGSEA. CDR3 in amino acids: CSGGSDTQYF. The CDR3 bases are TGCAGCGGAGGATCAGATACGCAGTATTTT.

There are many counts of this clonotype. The gene calls are TRBV4-2 and TRBJ1-5, with D uncertain. Germline loops: CDR1 LGHNA, CDR2 YNFKEQ. V lost 6 bases to trimming and J lost 3 bases, with 15 bases between them. This CDR3 region has 15 residues. CDR3 loop: CASSPFADPNQPQHF. The CDR3 bases are TGTGCCAGCAGTCCATTTGCGGACCCCAATCAGCCCCAGCATTTT.

This clonotype was found a few times. This chain joins TRBV28 and TRBJ2-5; D might be TRBD1 or TRBD2, each matching 7 bases. The CDR3 consists of 15 residues. From germline, CDR1 is MDHEN and CDR2 SYDVKM. Trimming took 8 bases from V and 4 from J, leaving 20 bases between them. CDR3 coding DNA: TGTGCCAGCGACCTAACAGGGGAGGGACGAGAGACCCAGTACTTC. It specifies CASDLTGEGRETQYF.

This clonotype has just a few counts. The chain uses TRBV11-2 and TRBJ2-7; the D gene is possibly TRBD2 (7 bases). Per the germline V gene, CDR1 is SGHAT and CDR2 is FQNNGV. The V and J ends lost 6 bases and 5 bases respectively, with 17 bases between them. CDR3 length: 14 amino acids. For the CDR3, the DNA is TGTGCCAGCAGGGGGGGGCGGTCCCCCCACGAGCAGTACTTC. As protein: CASRGGRSPHEQYF.

V gene TRBV10-3 combines with J gene TRBJ1-6; weak D call: TRBD1 (5 bases). Trimming pared 0 bases from V and 11 bases from J, leaving 11 bases between. Germline V CDR1 and CDR2: ENHRY, SYGVKD. The CDR3 is 14 amino acids. The CDR3 region is CAISESRGGTPLHF. The CDR3 coding sequence is TGTGCCATCAGTGAGTCTCGCGGGGGGACACCCCTCCACTTT.

The J gene is TRBJ2-3, the V gene TRBV19; 11 positions agree with TRBD2. The CDR3 runs to 17 residues. Germline V lookup: CDR1 LNHDA, CDR2 SQIVND (reference sequence). J lost 4 bases, V lost 5 bases, and 11 bases had no gene match. The CDR3: CASSSWTSGFRADTQYF. The CDR3 DNA follows: TGTGCCAGTAGTTCATGGACTAGCGGGTTCCGGGCAGATACGCAGTATTTT.

This clonotype was counted a single time. This could be a read error, since a much larger clone is one nucleotide away. The CDR3 is CSTRVGTSGSYNEQFF. CDR3 in DNA: TGCAGTACTAGAGTAGGGACTAGTGGGTCCTACAATGAGCAGTTCTTC. V usage is TRBV20-1 and J usage is TRBJ2-1, with TRBD2 identical over 8 bases. Germline CDR1 is DFQATT and CDR2 is SNEGSKA (reference sequence). The CDR3 sequence is 16 residues long.

This clonotype was seen ten or more times. V usage is TRBV2 and J usage is TRBJ1-2; D might be TRBD1 (5 bases). The CDR3 spans 13 residues. Between the trimmed V and J ends, which lost 2 bases and 8 bases, there was a span of 12 bases. Germline CDR1 SNHLY, CDR2 FYNNEI. For the CDR3, the DNA is TGTGCCAGCAGTGAACTTTTGAGGGGAGGCTACACCTTC. Encoded protein: CASSELLRGGYTF.

This clonotype appeared many times. The CDR3 region has the DNA TGTGCCAGCAGCCAAGAGGTTTGGCCCGGGGAGCTGTTTTTT. This encodes CASSQEVWPGELFF. The chain joins TRBV14 to TRBJ2-2; no reliable D call. CDR3 length: 14 amino acids. Trimming left V 0 bases short and J 6 bases short, with 8 bases between. CDR1 is SGHDN, CDR2 FVKESK, per germline.

This clonotype was seen repeatedly, ten times or more. The chain carries TRBV7-9 and TRBJ2-7; D remains unclear. The V end lost 3 bases, the J end lost 2 bases, and 2 bases lay between the germline ends. The CDR3 has 11 amino acids. The germline CDR1 and CDR2 sequences are SEHNR and FQNEAQ (reference sequence). The chain's CDR3 is CASSFAYEQYF. As DNA, the CDR3 is TGTGCCAGCAGCTTCGCCTACGAGCAGTACTTC.